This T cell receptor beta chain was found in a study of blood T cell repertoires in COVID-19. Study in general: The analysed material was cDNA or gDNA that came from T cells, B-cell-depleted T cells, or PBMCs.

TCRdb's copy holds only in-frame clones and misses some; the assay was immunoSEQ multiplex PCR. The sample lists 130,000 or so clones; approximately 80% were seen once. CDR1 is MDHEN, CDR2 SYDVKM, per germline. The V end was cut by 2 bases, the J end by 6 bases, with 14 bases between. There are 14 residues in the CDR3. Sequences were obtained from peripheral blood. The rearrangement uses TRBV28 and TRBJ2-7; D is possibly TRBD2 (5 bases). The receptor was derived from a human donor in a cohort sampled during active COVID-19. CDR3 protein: CASSLAMTRGEQYF. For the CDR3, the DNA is TGTGCCAGCAGTTTAGCGATGACACGGGGCGAGCAGTACTTC.